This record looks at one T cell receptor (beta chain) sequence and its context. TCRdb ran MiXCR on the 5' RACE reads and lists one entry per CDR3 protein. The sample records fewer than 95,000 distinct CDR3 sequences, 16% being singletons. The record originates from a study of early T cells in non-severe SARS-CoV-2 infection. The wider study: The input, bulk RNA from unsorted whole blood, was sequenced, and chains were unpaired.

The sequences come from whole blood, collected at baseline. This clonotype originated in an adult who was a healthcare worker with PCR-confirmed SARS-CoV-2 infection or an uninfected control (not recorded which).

CDR3 amino acids: CASSEAGSGANVLTF. The CDR3 DNA reads TGTGCCAGCAGTGAAGCAGGCTCTGGGGCCAACGTCCTGACTTTC. The chain joins TRBV2 to TRBJ2-6; D ambiguous. The V end lost 0 bases, the J end lost 0 bases, and 3 bases lay between the germline ends. Germline CDR1 reads SNHLY; CDR2 reads FYNNEI. The CDR3 totals 15 residues.